Listed below are T cell receptor beta chains from one sample, sequenced in a study of vaccination and CD4 T cells after COVID-19. The antigens for these receptors are not known. Each CDR3 protein gets one entry after TCRdb re-called the PCR reads with MiXCR. Of roughly 9,700 distinct CDR3 sequences in the sample, approximately 59% are singletons; the top ten hold around a quarter. The sample comprised CD4+ T cells from blood, cultured in vitro. These receptors all stem from a human donor who had recovered from COVID-19. Each CDR3 is given without its conserved first and last residue.

>TRBV11-2|TRBJ2-7
ASSLDRMTSDEQY
>TRBV30|TRBJ2-2
AWRVRRGGELF
>TRBV20-1|TRBJ2-3
SAGGLAVTDTQY
>TRBV7-2|TRBJ2-4
ASSYSRGIQY
>TRBV20-1|TRBJ1-5
SASFSRGNQPQH
>TRBV6-1|TRBJ2-7
ASRVGQASYEQY
>TRBV18|TRBJ1-1
ASSPRSRNTEAF
>TRBV7-2|TRBJ1-1
ASSLVLTQNTEAF
>TRBV6-2/TRBV6-3|TRBJ2-5
ASSYGSGTSDETQY
>TRBV9|TRBJ1-6
ASSQAGTGNSPLH